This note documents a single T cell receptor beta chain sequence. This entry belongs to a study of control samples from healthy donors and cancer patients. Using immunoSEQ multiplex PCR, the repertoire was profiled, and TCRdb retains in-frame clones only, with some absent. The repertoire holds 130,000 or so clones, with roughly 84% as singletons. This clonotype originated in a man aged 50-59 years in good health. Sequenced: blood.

CDR3 sequence reads: CASRKDRATANTGELFF. CDR3 nucleotides: TGTGCCAGCAGGAAGGACAGGGCCACTGCGAACACCGGGGAGCTGTTTTTT. The gene calls are TRBV2 and TRBJ2-2, with 8 nucleotides matching TRBD1. V shed 6 bases and J 0 bases; nucleotides not matched to a gene: 9. This CDR3 is built from 17 residues. Per germline, CDR1 SNHLY and CDR2 FYNNEI. The full variable domain, with the rest looked up from reference TRBV2 and TRBJ2-2, is EPEVTQTPSHQVTQMGQEVILRCVPISNHLYFYWYRQILGQKVEFLVSFYNNEISEKSEIFDDQFSVERPDGSNFTLKIRSTKLEDSAMYFCASRKDRATANTGELFFGEGSRLTVL.